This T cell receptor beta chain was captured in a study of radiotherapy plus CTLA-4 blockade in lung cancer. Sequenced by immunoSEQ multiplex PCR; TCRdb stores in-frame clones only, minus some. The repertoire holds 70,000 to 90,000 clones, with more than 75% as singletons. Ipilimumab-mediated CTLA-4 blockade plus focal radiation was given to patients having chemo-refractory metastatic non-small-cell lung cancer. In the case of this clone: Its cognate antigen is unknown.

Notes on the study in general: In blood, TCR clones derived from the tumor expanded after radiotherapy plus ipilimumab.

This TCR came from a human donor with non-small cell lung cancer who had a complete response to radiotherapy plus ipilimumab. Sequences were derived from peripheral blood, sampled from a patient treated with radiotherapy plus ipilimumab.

CDR3 nucleotide sequence: TGTGCCAGCAGCTTGGGGCAGCCCCAAGAGACCCAGTACTTC. As protein: CASSLGQPQETQYF. J is TRBJ2-5 and V is TRBV11-2, with D possibly TRBD1 on 5 matching bases. Germline-derived CDR1 and CDR2 are SGHAT and FQNNGV. Trimming shortened V by 3 bases and J by 1 base, and 9 bases separated the two germline ends. CDR3 length equals 14 residues.